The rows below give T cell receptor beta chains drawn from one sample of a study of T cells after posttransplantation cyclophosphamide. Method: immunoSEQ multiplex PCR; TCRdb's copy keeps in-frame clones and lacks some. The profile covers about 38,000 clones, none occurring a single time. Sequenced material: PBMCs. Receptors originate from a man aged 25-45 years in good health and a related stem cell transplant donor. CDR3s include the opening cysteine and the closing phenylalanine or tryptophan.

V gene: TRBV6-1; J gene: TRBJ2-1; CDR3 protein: CASSGEASGGRTYNEQFF
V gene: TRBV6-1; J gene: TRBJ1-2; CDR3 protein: CATETDSHYGYTF
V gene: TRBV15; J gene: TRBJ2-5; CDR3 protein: CATSREAGGPETQYF
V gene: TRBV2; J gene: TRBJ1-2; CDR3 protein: CASSFLQGGVSYGYTF
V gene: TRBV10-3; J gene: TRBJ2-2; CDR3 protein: CAIRGGTRTGGFDTGELFF
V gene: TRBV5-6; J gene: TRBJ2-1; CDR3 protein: CASSLWEGAMAEQFF
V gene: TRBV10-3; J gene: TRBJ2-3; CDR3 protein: CASRRGRTDTQYF
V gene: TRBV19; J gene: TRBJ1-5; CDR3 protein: CASSSIYAGGLSNQPQHF
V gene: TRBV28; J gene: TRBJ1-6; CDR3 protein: CASSYSSSYNSPLHF
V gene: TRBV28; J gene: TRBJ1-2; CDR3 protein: CASAEDGGTYGYTF
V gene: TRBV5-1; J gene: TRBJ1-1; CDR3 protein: CASSLAGTGASSGEAFF
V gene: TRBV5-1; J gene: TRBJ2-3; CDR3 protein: CASRVGLGSSTDTQYF
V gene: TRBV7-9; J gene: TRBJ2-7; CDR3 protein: CASSLATGGTAYEQYF
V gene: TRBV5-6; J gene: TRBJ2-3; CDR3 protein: CASNSGGFKRGDTQYF